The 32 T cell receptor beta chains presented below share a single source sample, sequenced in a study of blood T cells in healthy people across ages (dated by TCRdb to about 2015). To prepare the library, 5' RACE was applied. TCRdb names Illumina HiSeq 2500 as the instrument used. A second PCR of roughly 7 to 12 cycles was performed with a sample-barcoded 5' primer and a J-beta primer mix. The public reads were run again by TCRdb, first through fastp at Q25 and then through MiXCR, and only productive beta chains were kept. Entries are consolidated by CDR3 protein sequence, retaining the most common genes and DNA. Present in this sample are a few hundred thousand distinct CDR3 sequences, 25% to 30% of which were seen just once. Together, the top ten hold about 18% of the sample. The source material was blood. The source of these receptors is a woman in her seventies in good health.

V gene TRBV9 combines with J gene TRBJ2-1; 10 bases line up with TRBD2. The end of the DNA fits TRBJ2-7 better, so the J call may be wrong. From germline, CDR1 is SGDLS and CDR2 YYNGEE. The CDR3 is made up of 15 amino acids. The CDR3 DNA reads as TGTGCCAGCAGCATCTACTCCGGGACTAGCGACGAGCAGTACTTC. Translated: CASSIYSGTSDEQYF.

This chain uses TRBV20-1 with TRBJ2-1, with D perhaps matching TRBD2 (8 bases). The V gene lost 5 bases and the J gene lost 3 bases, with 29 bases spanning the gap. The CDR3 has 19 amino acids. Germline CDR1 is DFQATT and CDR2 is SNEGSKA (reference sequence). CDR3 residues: CSASLGTAGVPVNYNEQFF. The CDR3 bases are TGCAGTGCTTCTTTGGGGACAGCGGGGGTTCCTGTTAACTACAATGAGCAGTTCTTC.

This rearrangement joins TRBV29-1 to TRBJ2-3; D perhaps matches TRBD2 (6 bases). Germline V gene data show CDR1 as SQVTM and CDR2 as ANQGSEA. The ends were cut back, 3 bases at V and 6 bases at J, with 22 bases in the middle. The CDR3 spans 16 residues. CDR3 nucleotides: TGCAGCGTTGATCACGGTAGTCGGAGGGCGGCGGATACGCAGTATTTT. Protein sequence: CSVDHGSRRAADTQYF.

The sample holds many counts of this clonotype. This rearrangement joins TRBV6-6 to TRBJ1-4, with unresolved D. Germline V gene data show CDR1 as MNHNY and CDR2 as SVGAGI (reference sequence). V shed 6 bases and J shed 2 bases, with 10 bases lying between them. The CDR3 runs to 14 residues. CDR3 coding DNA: TGTGCCAGCAGCGAACGAGGGACTAATGAAAAACTGTTTTTT. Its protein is CASSERGTNEKLFF.

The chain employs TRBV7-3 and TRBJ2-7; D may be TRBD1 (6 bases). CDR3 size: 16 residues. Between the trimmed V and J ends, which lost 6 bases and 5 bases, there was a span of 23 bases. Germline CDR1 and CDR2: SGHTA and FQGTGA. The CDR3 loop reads CASRDPGLGAWNEQYF. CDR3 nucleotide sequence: TGTGCCAGCAGAGACCCCGGGCTGGGGGCTTGGAACGAGCAGTACTTC. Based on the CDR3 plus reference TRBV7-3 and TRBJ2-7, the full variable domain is GAGVSQTPSNKVTEKGKYVELRCDPISGHTALYWYRQSLGQGPEFLIYFQGTGAADDSGLPNDRFFAVRPEGSVSTLKIQRTERGDSAVYLCASRDPGLGAWNEQYFGPGTRLTVT.

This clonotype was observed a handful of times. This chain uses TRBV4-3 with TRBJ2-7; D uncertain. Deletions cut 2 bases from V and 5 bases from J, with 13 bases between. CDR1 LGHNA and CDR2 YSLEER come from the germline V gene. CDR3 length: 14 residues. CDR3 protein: CASSQQFNSHEQYF. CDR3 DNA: TGCGCCAGCAGCCAACAGTTTAACAGCCACGAGCAGTACTTC.

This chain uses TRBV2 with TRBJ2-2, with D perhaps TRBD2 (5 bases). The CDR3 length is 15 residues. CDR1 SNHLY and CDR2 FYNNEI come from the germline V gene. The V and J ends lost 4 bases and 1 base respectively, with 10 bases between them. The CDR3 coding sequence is TGTGCCAGCAGTGGGATGGACTGGAACACCGGGGAGCTGTTTTTT. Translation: CASSGMDWNTGELFF.

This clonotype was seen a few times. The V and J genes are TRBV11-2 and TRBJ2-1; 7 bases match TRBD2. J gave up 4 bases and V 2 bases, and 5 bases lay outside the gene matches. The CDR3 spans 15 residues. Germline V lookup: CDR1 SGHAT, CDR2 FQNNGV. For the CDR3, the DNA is TGTGCCAGCAGCTTATTGGGGAGGGATTACAATGAGCAGTTCTTC. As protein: CASSLLGRDYNEQFF.

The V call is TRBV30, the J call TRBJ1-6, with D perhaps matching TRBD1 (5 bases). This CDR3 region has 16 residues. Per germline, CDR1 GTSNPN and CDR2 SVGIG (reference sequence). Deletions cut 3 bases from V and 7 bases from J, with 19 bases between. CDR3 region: CAWSPGFRGMNSPLHF. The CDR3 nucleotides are TGTGCCTGGAGCCCAGGGTTCCGGGGAATGAATTCACCCCTCCACTTT.

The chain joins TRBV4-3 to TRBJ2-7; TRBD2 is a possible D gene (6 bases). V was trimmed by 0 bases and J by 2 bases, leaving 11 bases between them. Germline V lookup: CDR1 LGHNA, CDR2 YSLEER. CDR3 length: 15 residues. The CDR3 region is CASSQEVAEPYEQYF. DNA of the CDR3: TGCGCCAGCAGCCAAGAGGTAGCGGAACCCTACGAGCAGTACTTC.

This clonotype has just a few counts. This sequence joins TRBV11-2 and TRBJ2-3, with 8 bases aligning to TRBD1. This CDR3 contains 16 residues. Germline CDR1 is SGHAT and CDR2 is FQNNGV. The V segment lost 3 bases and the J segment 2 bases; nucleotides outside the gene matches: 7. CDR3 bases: TGTGCCAGCAGCTTCAATCGCAGGGGGCTCACAGATACGCAGTATTTT. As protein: CASSFNRRGLTDTQYF. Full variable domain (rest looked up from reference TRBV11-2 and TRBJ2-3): EAGVAQSPRYKIIEKRQSVAFWCNPISGHATLYWYQQILGQGPKLLIQFQNNGVVDDSQLPKDRFSAERLKGVDSTLKIQPAKLEDSAVYLCASSFNRRGLTDTQYFGPGTRLTVL.

The CDR3 region has the DNA TGTGCCAGCACCGCACAGGGGGCTGGAGAGACCCAGTACTTC. This gives the protein CASTAQGAGETQYF. This chain links TRBV7-9 with TRBJ2-5, with 9 bases aligning to TRBD1. Losses at the gene ends were 7 bases for V and 4 bases for J; bases not matched to a gene: 7. Germline values: CDR1 SEHNR, CDR2 FQNEAQ (reference sequence). The CDR3 extends over 14 amino acids. Complete variable domain (other parts from reference TRBV7-9 and TRBJ2-5): DTGVSQNPRHKITKRGQNVTFRCDPISEHNRLYWYRQTLGQGPEFLTYFQNEAQLEKSRLLSDRFSAERPKGSFSTLEIQRTEQGDSAMYLCASTAQGAGETQYFGPGTRLLVL.

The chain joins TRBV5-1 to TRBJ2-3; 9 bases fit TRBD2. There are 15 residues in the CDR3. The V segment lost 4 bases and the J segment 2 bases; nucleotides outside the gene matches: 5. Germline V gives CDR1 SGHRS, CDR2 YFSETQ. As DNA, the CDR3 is TGCGCCAGCAGCACTTTAGCGGGGGTCACAGATACGCAGTATTTT. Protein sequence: CASSTLAGVTDTQYF. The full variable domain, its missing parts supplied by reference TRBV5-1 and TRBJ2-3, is KAGVTQTPRYLIKTRGQQVTLSCSPISGHRSVSWYQQTPGQGLQFLFEYFSETQRNKGNFPGRFSGRQFSNSRSEMNVSTLELGDSALYLCASSTLAGVTDTQYFGPGTRLTVL.

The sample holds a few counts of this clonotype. This CDR3 reads CASSSQGVLAQPQHF. In nucleotides, the CDR3 is TGTGCCAGCAGCTCACAGGGGGTCTTAGCTCAGCCCCAGCATTTT. V gene TRBV7-2 combines with J gene TRBJ1-5; TRBD1 matches at 8 bases. The junction had 8 bases not matched to a gene; V was cut back by 4 bases and J by 6 bases. Per the germline V gene, CDR1 is SGHTA and CDR2 is FQGNSA. The CDR3 has 15 amino acids.

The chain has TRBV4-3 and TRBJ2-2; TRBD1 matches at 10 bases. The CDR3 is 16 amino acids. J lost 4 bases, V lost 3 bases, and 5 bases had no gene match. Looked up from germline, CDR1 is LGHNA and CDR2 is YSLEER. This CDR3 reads CASSHDRGHSTGELFF. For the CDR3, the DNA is TGCGCCAGCAGCCATGACAGGGGGCATAGCACCGGGGAGCTGTTTTTT.

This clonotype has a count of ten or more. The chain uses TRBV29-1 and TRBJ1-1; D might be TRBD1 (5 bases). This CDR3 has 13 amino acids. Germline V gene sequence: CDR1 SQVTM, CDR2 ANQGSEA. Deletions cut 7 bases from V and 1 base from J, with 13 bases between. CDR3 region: CSADTGGNTEAFF. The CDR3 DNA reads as TGCAGCGCCGACACCGGGGGGAACACTGAAGCTTTCTTT.

CDR3 bases: TGCAGCGCCGGCAGGGAGGGCGAGCAGTACTTC. Translation: CSAGREGEQYF. This rearrangement joins TRBV29-1 to TRBJ2-7; 7 positions agree with TRBD2. The V and J ends lost 7 bases and 6 bases, in that order; junction bases with no gene match: 6. Germline V lookup: CDR1 SQVTM, CDR2 ANQGSEA. The CDR3 runs to 11 residues.

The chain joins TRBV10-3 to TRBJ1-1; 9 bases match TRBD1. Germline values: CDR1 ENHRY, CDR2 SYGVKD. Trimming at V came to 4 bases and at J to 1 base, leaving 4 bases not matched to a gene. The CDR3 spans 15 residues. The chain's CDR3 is CAISGADRGNTEAFF. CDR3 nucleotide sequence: TGTGCCATCAGTGGGGCGGACAGGGGGAACACTGAAGCTTTCTTT.

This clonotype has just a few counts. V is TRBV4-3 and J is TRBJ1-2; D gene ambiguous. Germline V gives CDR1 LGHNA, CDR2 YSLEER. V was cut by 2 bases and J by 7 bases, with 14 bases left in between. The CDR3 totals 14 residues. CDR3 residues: CASSQWKGIVGYTF. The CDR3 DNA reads TGCGCCAGCAGCCAATGGAAGGGAATAGTTGGCTACACCTTC.

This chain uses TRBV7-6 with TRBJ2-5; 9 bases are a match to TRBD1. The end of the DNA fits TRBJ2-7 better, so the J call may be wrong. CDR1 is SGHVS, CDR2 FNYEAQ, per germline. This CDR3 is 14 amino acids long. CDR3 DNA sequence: TGTGCCAGCAGCTTTGGACAGGGGCTCTACGAGCAGTACTTC. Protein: CASSFGQGLYEQYF.

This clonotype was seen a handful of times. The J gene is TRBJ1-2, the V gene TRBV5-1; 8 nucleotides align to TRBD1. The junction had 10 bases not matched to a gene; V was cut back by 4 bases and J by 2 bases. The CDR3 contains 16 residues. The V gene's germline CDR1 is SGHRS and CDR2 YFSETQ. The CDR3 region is CASSPHTGGKNYGYTF. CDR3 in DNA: TGCGCCAGCAGCCCGCATACAGGGGGAAAAAACTATGGCTACACCTTC.

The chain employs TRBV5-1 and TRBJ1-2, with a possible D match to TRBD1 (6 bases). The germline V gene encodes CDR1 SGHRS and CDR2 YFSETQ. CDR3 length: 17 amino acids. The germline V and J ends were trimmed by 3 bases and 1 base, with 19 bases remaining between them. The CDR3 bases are TGCGCCAGCAGCTCGCAAGTCCCAGGGGCCCTTAACTATGGCTACACCTTC. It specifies CASSSQVPGALNYGYTF. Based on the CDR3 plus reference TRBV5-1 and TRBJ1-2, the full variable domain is KAGVTQTPRYLIKTRGQQVTLSCSPISGHRSVSWYQQTPGQGLQFLFEYFSETQRNKGNFPGRFSGRQFSNSRSEMNVSTLELGDSALYLCASSSQVPGALNYGYTFGSGTRLTVV.

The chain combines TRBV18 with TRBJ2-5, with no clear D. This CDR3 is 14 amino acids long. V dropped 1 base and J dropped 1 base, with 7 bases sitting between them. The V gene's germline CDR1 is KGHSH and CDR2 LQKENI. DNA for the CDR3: TGTGCCAGCTCACCACAGTCAGCCCAAGAGACCCAGTACTTC. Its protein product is CASSPQSAQETQYF.

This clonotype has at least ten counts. CDR3: CASSHMNTEAFF. DNA for the CDR3: TGCGCCAGCAGCCATATGAACACTGAAGCTTTCTTT. This chain links TRBV4-3 with TRBJ1-1; D is uncertain. Germline CDR1 is LGHNA and CDR2 is YSLEER. V was cut by 3 bases and J by 0 bases, with 2 bases left in between. The CDR3 covers 12 residues.

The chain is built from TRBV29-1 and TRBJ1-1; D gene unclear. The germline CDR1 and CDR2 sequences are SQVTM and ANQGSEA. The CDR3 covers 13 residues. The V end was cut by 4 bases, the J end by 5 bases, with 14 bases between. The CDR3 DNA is TGCAGCGTTGGATCAGTGGGTGGGACTGAAGCTTTCTTT. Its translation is CSVGSVGGTEAFF.

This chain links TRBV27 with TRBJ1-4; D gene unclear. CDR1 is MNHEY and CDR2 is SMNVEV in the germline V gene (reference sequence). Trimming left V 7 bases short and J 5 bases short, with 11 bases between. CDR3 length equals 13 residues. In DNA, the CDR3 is TGTGCCAGCAAGTGGAGGTTAAATGAAAAACTGTTTTTT. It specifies CASKWRLNEKLFF.

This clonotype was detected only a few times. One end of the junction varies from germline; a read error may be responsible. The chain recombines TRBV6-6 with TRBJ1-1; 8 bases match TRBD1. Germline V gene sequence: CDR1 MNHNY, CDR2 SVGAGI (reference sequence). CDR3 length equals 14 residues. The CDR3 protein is CASSLRTGRTEASF. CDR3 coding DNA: TGTGCCAGCAGCCTCAGGACAGGGAGGACTGAAGCTTCCTTT.

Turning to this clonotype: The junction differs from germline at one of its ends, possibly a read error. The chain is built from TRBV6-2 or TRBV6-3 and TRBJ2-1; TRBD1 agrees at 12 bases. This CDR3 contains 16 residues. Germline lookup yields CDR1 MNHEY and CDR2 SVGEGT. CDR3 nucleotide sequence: TGTGTCAGCAGTTCCGCTGGGACAGGGGGCCCGGGTGAGCAGTTCTTC. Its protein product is CVSSSAGTGGPGEQFF.

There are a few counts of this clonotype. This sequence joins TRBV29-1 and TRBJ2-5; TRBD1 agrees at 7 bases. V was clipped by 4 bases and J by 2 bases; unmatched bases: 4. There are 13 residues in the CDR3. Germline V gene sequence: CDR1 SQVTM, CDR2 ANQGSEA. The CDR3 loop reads CSVVLRGQETQYF. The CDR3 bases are TGCAGCGTTGTGCTCAGGGGGCAAGAGACCCAGTACTTC.

The CDR3 nucleotides read TGTGCCAGTAGTAGCCTCGGACAGGGCATTGGTGAAAAACTGTTTTTT. Translation: CASSSLGQGIGEKLFF. The rearrangement links TRBV19 to TRBJ1-4; 8 bases agree with TRBD1. Germline V gene sequence: CDR1 LNHDA, CDR2 SQIVND (reference sequence). Trimming at V came to 4 bases and at J to 7 bases, leaving 11 bases not matched to a gene. CDR3 length: 16 amino acids. Full variable domain (outside the CDR3, taken from reference TRBV19 and TRBJ1-4): DGGITQSPKYLFRKEGQNVTLSCEQNLNHDAMYWYRQDPGQGLRLIYYSQIVNDFQKGDIAEGYSVSREKKESFPLTVTSAQKNPTAFYLCASSSLGQGIGEKLFFGSGTQLSVL.

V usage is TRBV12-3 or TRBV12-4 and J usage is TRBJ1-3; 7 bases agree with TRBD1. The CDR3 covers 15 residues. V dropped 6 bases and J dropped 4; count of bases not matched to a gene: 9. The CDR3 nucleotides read TGTGCCAGCAGATCAACAGGGGCAGCGGGAAACACCATATATTTT. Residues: CASRSTGAAGNTIYF.

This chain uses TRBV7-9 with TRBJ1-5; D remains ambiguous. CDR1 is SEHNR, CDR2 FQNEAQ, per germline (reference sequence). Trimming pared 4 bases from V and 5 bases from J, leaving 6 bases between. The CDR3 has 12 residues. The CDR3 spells CASSSGDQPQHF. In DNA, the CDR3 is TGTGCCAGCAGCTCCGGGGATCAGCCCCAGCATTTT.